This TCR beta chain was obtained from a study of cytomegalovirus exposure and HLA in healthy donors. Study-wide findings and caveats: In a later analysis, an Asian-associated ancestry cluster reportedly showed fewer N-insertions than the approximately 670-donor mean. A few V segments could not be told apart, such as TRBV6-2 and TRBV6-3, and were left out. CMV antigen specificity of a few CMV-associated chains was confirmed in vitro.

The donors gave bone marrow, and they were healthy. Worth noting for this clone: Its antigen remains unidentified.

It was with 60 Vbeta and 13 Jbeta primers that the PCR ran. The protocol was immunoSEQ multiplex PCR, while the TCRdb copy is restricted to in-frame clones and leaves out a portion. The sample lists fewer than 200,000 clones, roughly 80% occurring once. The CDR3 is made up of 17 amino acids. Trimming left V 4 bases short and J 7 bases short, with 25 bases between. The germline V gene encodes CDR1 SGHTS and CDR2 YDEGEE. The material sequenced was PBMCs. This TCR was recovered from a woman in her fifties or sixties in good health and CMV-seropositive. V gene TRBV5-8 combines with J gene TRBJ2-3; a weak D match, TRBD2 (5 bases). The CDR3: CASSLDWESVRRNTQYF. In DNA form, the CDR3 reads TGTGCCAGCAGCCTGGATTGGGAGAGTGTTAGGAGAAATACGCAGTATTTT.